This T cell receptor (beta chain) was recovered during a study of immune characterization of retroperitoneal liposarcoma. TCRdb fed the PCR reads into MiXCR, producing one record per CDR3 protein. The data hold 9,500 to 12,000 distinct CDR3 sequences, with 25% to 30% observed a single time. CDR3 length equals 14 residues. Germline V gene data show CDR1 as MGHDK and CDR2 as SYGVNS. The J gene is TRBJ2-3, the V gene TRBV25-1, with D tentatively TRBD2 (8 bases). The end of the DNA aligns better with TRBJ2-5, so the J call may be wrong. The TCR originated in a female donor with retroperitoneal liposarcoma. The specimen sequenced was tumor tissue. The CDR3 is CASSGLAGGETQYF. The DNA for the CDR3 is TGTGCCAGCAGCGGACTAGCAGGGGGGGAGACCCAGTACTTC.